Shown below are 2 T cell receptor beta chains from a single sample sequenced in a study of blood T cell repertoires in COVID-19. Clones were sequenced by immunoSEQ multiplex PCR, and TCRdb holds only the in-frame ones, with some missing. Of 200,000 to 250,000 clones in the sample, 80% to 90% are singletons; the top ten hold around 4.6%. What was sequenced was PBMCs or T cells enriched from blood (not recorded which). The receptors here all came from a woman between 50 and 59 years old who had been exposed to COVID-19.

J is TRBJ2-7 and V is TRBV29-1; 12 positions agree with TRBD2. Germline assignment: CDR1 SQVTM and CDR2 ANQGSEA. The CDR3 covers 14 residues. J lost 4 bases, V lost 4 bases, and 5 bases had no gene match. As DNA, the CDR3 is TGCAGCGTTGGGGGACTAGCGGGCTTGTACGAGCAGTACTTC. This sequence encodes CSVGGLAGLYEQYF.

This chain uses TRBV5-4 with TRBJ2-5; the D gene is possibly TRBD2 (7 bases). The CDR3 extends over 13 amino acids. Trimming removed 4 bases at V and 5 bases at J, with 12 bases between. The germline V gene encodes CDR1 SGHNT and CDR2 YYREEE (reference sequence). CDR3 amino acids: CASSIQGGETQYF. CDR3 bases: TGTGCCAGCAGCATACAGGGAGGGGAGACCCAGTACTTC. Combining the CDR3 with reference TRBV5-4 and TRBJ2-5 gives the whole variable domain ETGVTQSPTHLIKTRGQQVTLRCSSQSGHNTVSWYQQALGQGPQFIFQYYREEENGRGNFPPRFSGLQFPNYSSELNVNALELDDSALYLCASSIQGGETQYFGPGTRLLVL.